This TCR beta chain was sequenced during a study of tumor-infiltrating lymphocytes in primary liver carcinoma. Study-wide background: Men and women, 30 to 69 years of age, made up the patients.

The 20-30 mg bulk tissue piece was not sorted before simultaneous RNA and DNA extraction. Patients in the cohort were treatment-naive and living with chronic HBV infection. Each individual tumor supplied samples from five separate regions. The authors made TCR beta cDNA from around 500 ng total RNA with a constant-region primer. Investigators got TCR beta libraries out of three nested multiplex PCR rounds, done with slightly modified ARM-PCR. TCRdb re-derived calls from the multiplex PCR reads in MiXCR, one entry per CDR3 protein. There are about 110,000 distinct CDR3 sequences in the sample; roughly 69% occur only once, and around 8.5% lies in the top ten. The TCR was taken from a woman aged 55-70 years with primary liver carcinoma and hepatitis B virus infection. Sequencing was performed on liver tumor tissue from sampling region 1. The subset was: tumor region T1, superior pole.

The CDR3 bases are TGTGCCAGCGGCAGACTGGGCGCGAGGAATGAGCAGTTCTTC. Its protein product is CASGRLGARNEQFF. The chain links TRBV28 to TRBJ2-1; no definite D call. Germline V gene lookup returns CDR1 MDHEN and CDR2 SYDVKM. The CDR3 length is 14 residues. The germline V and J ends were trimmed by 8 bases and 7 bases, with 18 bases remaining between them.